Each of the 26 T cell receptor beta chains below was sequenced from the same sample in a study of cytomegalovirus exposure and HLA in healthy donors. The PCR employed 60 Vbeta primers together with 13 Jbeta primers. Repertoires were generated with immunoSEQ multiplex PCR, while TCRdb's copy carries only in-frame clones and drops some. Here the sample spans under 150,000 clones, approximately 80% being singletons. The sequenced sample was PBMCs. Receptors were obtained from a man younger than 45 in good health and CMV-seronegative.

For the CDR3, the DNA is TGTGCCATCGGTCGGGAATCCCCGATGGGCACAGATACGCAGTATTTT. This codes for CAIGRESPMGTDTQYF. This rearrangement joins TRBV10-3 to TRBJ2-3, with D perhaps TRBD2 (5 bases). V dropped 8 bases and J dropped 1 base, with 19 bases sitting between them. Germline V gene sequence: CDR1 ENHRY, CDR2 SYGVKD. The CDR3 is 16 residues long.

The genes are TRBV28 and TRBJ1-2; tentatively, D is TRBD1 (5 bases). The germline V and J ends were trimmed by 6 bases and 4 bases, with 18 bases remaining between them. The CDR3 covers 15 residues. Germline CDR1 and CDR2: MDHEN and SYDVKM. The CDR3 sequence: CASRRGRWEGYGYTF. The CDR3 coding sequence is TGTGCCAGCAGAAGGGGCCGATGGGAGGGCTATGGCTACACCTTC.

The chain uses TRBV28 and TRBJ1-1; 10 nucleotides line up with TRBD1. The CDR3 covers 18 residues. V gave up 3 bases and J gave up 3 bases; unmatched junction bases: 13. Germline assignment: CDR1 MDHEN and CDR2 SYDVKM. The CDR3 spells CASSLMSKAGTGDTEAFF. For the CDR3, the DNA is TGTGCCAGCAGTTTGATGAGCAAAGCCGGGACAGGGGACACTGAAGCTTTCTTT.

The chain joins TRBV12-5 to TRBJ1-1, with a weak D call TRBD1 (6 bases). The CDR3 is 13 residues long. Trimming took off 5 bases at V and 1 base at J, with 8 bases between the two ends. The V gene's germline CDR1 is LGHNT and CDR2 FRNRAP. CDR3 sequence: CASGLQGNTEAFF. CDR3 DNA sequence: TGTGCTAGTGGTCTACAGGGGAACACTGAAGCTTTCTTT.

This clone has more than one count but fewer than ten. The V and J genes are TRBV18 and TRBJ1-6; D remains ambiguous. The V end was cut by 1 base, the J end by 0 bases, with 4 bases between. The length of the CDR3 is 15 residues. In germline, CDR1 is KGHSH, CDR2 LQKENI. DNA of the CDR3: TGTGCCAGCTCACCACAGAGCTCCTATAATTCACCCCTCCACTTT. Translating gives CASSPQSSYNSPLHF.

The chain carries TRBV28 and TRBJ1-5; D perhaps matches TRBD1 (6 bases). V was shortened by 5 bases and J by 3 bases, with 20 bases between the two germline ends. The CDR3 sequence is 17 residues long. Germline CDR1 reads MDHEN; CDR2 reads SYDVKM. CDR3 in DNA: TGTGCCAGCAGTCTTTCGCGAGGGGGTCTGGACAATCAGCCCCAGCATTTT. Translated: CASSLSRGGLDNQPQHF.

V gene TRBV6-5 combines with J gene TRBJ2-7; D is possibly TRBD1 (6 bases). This CDR3 spans 15 amino acids. Germline V gene sequence: CDR1 MNHEY, CDR2 SVGAGI. V lost 6 bases and J lost 2, with 17 bases in between. CDR3 nucleotides: TGTGCCAGCAGAGGGGCCGGGACACCAACCTACGAGCAGTACTTC. It specifies CASRGAGTPTYEQYF.

The chain joins TRBV19 to TRBJ2-7; D remains ambiguous. V was clipped by 3 bases and J by 6 bases, with 12 bases between them. Germline loops: CDR1 LNHDA, CDR2 SQIVND (reference sequence). The CDR3 has 13 amino acids. The CDR3 bases are TGTGCCAGTAGTATGTTCCTAGGAAGCGAGCAGTACTTC. This translates into CASSMFLGSEQYF.

The CDR3 bases are TGTGCCAGTACCCTCCTTGGGCCCTCTGGAAACACCATATATTTT. Translated: CASTLLGPSGNTIYF. This chain links TRBV19 with TRBJ1-3, with D unresolved. The germline gives CDR1 LNHDA, CDR2 SQIVND (reference sequence). Trimming left V 7 bases short and J 0 bases short, with 13 bases between. There are 15 residues in the CDR3.

This clone was counted once. The chain combines TRBV6-6 with TRBJ1-5, with 8 bases that match TRBD1. The J segment lost 4 bases and the V segment lost 7 bases, leaving 3 bases of the junction unmatched. The CDR3 loop spans 13 amino acids. CDR1 is MNHNY, CDR2 SVGAGI, per germline (reference sequence). The chain's CDR3 is CASIDRGNQPQHF. The CDR3 bases are TGTGCCAGCATCGACAGGGGTAATCAGCCCCAGCATTTT.

This clone was seen only a few times. The rearrangement links TRBV19 to TRBJ2-7; TRBD2 matches at 7 bases. Unmatched junction bases numbered 13, after V lost 3 bases and J lost 5 bases. The germline CDR1 and CDR2 sequences are LNHDA and SQIVND (reference sequence). This CDR3 has 16 amino acids. The CDR3 DNA reads as TGTGCCAGTAGTATGGGGAGGGCTCCCTACAAAAACGAGCAGTACTTC. This encodes CASSMGRAPYKNEQYF.

The chain is built from TRBV18 and TRBJ1-4, with D perhaps TRBD1 (5 bases). Deletions cut 0 bases from V and 7 bases from J, with 12 bases between. Germline assignment: CDR1 KGHSH and CDR2 LQKENI. This CDR3 comprises 15 residues. CDR3 region: CASSPPWQGGEKLFF. CDR3 bases: TGTGCCAGCTCACCACCCTGGCAGGGAGGTGAAAAACTGTTTTTT. Drawing the rest from reference TRBV18 and TRBJ1-4, the complete variable domain is NAGVMQNPRHLVRRRGQEARLRCSPMKGHSHVYWYRQLPEEGLKFMVYLQKENIIDESGMPKERFSAEFPKEGPSILRIQQVVRGDSAAYFCASSPPWQGGEKLFFGSGTQLSVL.

This clone turned up a few times. J is TRBJ1-5 and V is TRBV5-5; D gene uncertain. Trimming took 0 bases from V and 7 from J, leaving 14 bases between them. The CDR3 runs to 15 residues. CDR1 and CDR2 (germline): SGHKS, YYEKEE (reference sequence). For the CDR3, the DNA is TGTGCCAGCAGCTTGGTCTCCGGCCGAGGGCAGCCCCAGCATTTT. Its translation is CASSLVSGRGQPQHF.

V is TRBV10-3 and J is TRBJ2-5; 7 nucleotides agree with TRBD1. The DNA end favors TRBJ2-7, so the J call may be wrong. CDR3 size: 12 residues. The V gene's germline CDR1 is ENHRY and CDR2 SYGVKD. The DNA for the CDR3 is TGTGCCATCAGGGACAGGTCCTACGAGCAGTACTTC. Its protein product is CAIRDRSYEQYF.

This clone was seen many times. The sample contains more than one DNA sequence encoding this CDR3. V gene TRBV10-3 combines with J gene TRBJ1-3, with D unclear. V was shortened by 8 bases and J by 4 bases, with 12 bases between the two germline ends. There are 13 residues in the CDR3. CDR1 and CDR2 (germline): ENHRY, SYGVKD. The CDR3, as DNA: TGTGCCATCCGAGATTCAAGCGGAAACACCATATATTTT. Translating it yields CAIRDSSGNTIYF.

CDR3 nucleotide sequence: TGTGCCAGCAAATCGACCAGGGGAGCGTCCGCTAACTATGGCTACACCTTC. Encoded protein: CASKSTRGASANYGYTF. V is TRBV27 and J is TRBJ1-2; weak D call: TRBD1 (6 bases). V shed 7 bases and J shed 0 bases, with 21 bases lying between them. The CDR3 runs to 17 residues. Germline V gives CDR1 MNHEY, CDR2 SMNVEV (reference sequence).

The chain employs TRBV6-5 and TRBJ2-7; weak D call: TRBD2 (6 bases). CDR1 and CDR2 from the germline V gene are MNHEY and SVGAGI. The germline V and J ends were trimmed by 6 bases and 7 bases, with 16 bases remaining between them. The CDR3 is 13 amino acids. The chain's CDR3 is CASSFGGPREQYF. The CDR3 coding sequence is TGTGCCAGCAGCTTCGGAGGGCCTCGGGAGCAGTACTTC.

The rearrangement uses TRBV28 and TRBJ2-7; the match to TRBD1 covers 7 bases. CDR1 is MDHEN, CDR2 SYDVKM, per germline. This CDR3 is 12 amino acids long. V was clipped by 6 bases and J by 4 bases; unmatched bases: 3. The CDR3 loop is CASSRQGYEQYF. The CDR3 nucleotides are TGTGCCAGCAGCAGACAGGGTTACGAGCAGTACTTC.

This clone came up a few times. The rearrangement links TRBV7-8 to TRBJ1-3, with D maybe TRBD1 (5 bases). V gave up 3 bases and J gave up 2 bases, with 8 bases separating them. The germline V gene has CDR1 SGHVS and CDR2 FQNEAQ. The CDR3 covers 14 residues. The CDR3 sequence: CASSLTAAGNTIYF. CDR3 nucleotide sequence: TGTGCCAGCAGCTTGACAGCCGCTGGAAACACCATATATTTT.

V is TRBV14 and J is TRBJ2-3; 9 positions agree with TRBD2. CDR3 size: 18 residues. V shed 0 bases and J 4 bases; nucleotides not matched to a gene: 11. CDR1 SGHDN and CDR2 FVKESK come from the germline V gene. The CDR3 coding sequence is TGTGCCAGCAGCCAAGAAAGGGGACTAGCCGGGTTGGCAGATACGCAGTATTTT. Translation gives CASSQERGLAGLADTQYF.

The chain uses TRBV4-1 and TRBJ2-1, with 10 nucleotides matching TRBD2. This CDR3 is 14 amino acids long. The germline gives CDR1 MGHRA, CDR2 YSYEKL. The junction had 4 bases not matched to a gene; V was cut back by 7 bases and J by 4 bases. The CDR3 DNA is TGCGCCAGCACCCAGCGGGAGGGATACAATGAGCAGTTCTTC. It encodes CASTQREGYNEQFF.

In nucleotides, the CDR3 is TGTGCCAGCAGCCCTTGGGACAGGGGAGGCGAGCAGTACTTC. This sequence encodes CASSPWDRGGEQYF. V usage is TRBV7-9 and J usage is TRBJ2-7; the match to TRBD1 covers 10 bases. The CDR3 length is 14 residues. The ends lost 5 bases at V and 6 bases at J; junction bases unmatched: 7. The germline gives CDR1 SEHNR, CDR2 FQNEAQ (reference sequence).

This clone was observed a single time. The gene calls are TRBV18 and TRBJ1-2, with D perhaps TRBD1 (6 bases). V lost 0 bases and J lost 2, with 13 bases in between. Germline CDR1 is KGHSH and CDR2 is LQKENI. The CDR3 runs to 16 residues. The CDR3 region is CASSPPLGTPNYGYTF. CDR3 DNA sequence: TGTGCCAGCTCACCACCGTTAGGGACACCGAACTATGGCTACACCTTC.

This clone has a handful of counts. The chain employs TRBV19 and TRBJ1-1, with TRBD1 matching over 9 bases. With 7 bases clipped from V and 5 bases from J, the junction kept 8 bases outside the gene matches. The V gene's germline CDR1 is LNHDA and CDR2 SQIVND (reference sequence). The CDR3 loop spans 14 amino acids. CDR3 in DNA: TGTGCCAGTATCAAACAGGGGGCTTGGACTGAAGCTTTCTTT. Its translation: CASIKQGAWTEAFF.

There are a few counts of this clone. This chain joins TRBV5-1 and TRBJ1-3; 7 bases align to TRBD1. This CDR3 spans 15 amino acids. Germline V gives CDR1 SGHRS, CDR2 YFSETQ. With 6 bases clipped from V and 1 base from J, the junction kept 7 bases outside the gene matches. CDR3 bases: TGCGCCAGCACTAAGGGGGCTGTATCTGGAAACACCATATATTTT. As protein: CASTKGAVSGNTIYF.

This chain joins TRBV30 and TRBJ1-3; 7 nucleotides agree with TRBD1. The germline V gene encodes CDR1 GTSNPN and CDR2 SVGIG (reference sequence). V gave up 2 bases and J gave up 4 bases; unmatched junction bases: 5. CDR3 length equals 14 residues. This CDR3 reads CAWSRGGQGNTIYF. CDR3 nucleotides: TGTGCCTGGAGTCGAGGGGGACAGGGAAACACCATATATTTT.